This T cell receptor (beta chain) stems from a study of T cell repertoires in cytomegalovirus infection. Across the study: Matching HLA type, along with CMV infection, was indicated by public TCR beta signatures.

One entry per CDR3 protein results from TCRdb running MiXCR on the reads. The table lists 250,000 or so distinct CDR3 sequences, 15% to 20% of them singletons, with around half in the top ten. The J segment lost 0 bases and the V segment lost 10 bases, leaving 8 bases of the junction unmatched. The CDR3 is made up of 15 amino acids. Germline V CDR1 and CDR2: ENHRY, SYGVKD. The TCR was taken from a human donor in good health (CMV status not recorded). Some clones in this sample may be carry-over from other donors' samples. The sample comprised CD8+ T cells from PBMCs. The chain has TRBV10-3 and TRBJ2-2, with 7 positions matching TRBD2. CDR3 amino acids: CATQVRGANTGELFF. The CDR3, as DNA: TGTGCCACCCAGGTCCGGGGGGCGAACACCGGGGAGCTGTTTTTT.